This T cell receptor (beta chain) was captured by sequencing in a study of blood T cell repertoires in COVID-19. Overall study context: Donors in the United States, Italy and Spain gave samples during acute or convalescent COVID-19.

In this sample, this clone turned up a few times. In the authors' methods: Estimates of nucleated cell counts were drawn from the amplification of reference gene primers. Sequencing was performed with immunoSEQ multiplex PCR; in TCRdb, only in-frame clones are kept and a portion is missing. V, J and clone size were drawn from that table, and D and trimming were deduced from the DNA. Among around 310,000 clones, roughly 90% were seen once, and the ten largest hold around 4%. Sequencing used peripheral blood. The source is a woman between 45 and 65 years old with active or convalescent COVID-19.

In DNA form, the CDR3 reads TGCGCCAGCAGCTTGGGCGGTAACCCCACAGATACGCAGTATTTT. Its translation: CASSLGGNPTDTQYF. The V gene is TRBV5-1, the J gene TRBJ2-3, with unresolved D. The CDR3 contains 15 residues. Germline loops: CDR1 SGHRS, CDR2 YFSETQ. V was cut by 0 bases and J by 2 bases, with 10 bases left in between.